This T cell receptor (beta chain) is from a study of siplizumab effects on memory and regulatory T cells. TCRdb's copy holds only in-frame clones and misses some; the assay was immunoSEQ multiplex PCR. The table has roughly 70,000 clones, around 93% seen once. This CDR3 is 13 amino acids long. V gave up 4 bases and J gave up 6 bases, with 15 bases separating them. Germline V gene data show CDR1 as SQVTM and CDR2 as ANQGSEA. Notes on the study in general: With siplizumab, cumulative frequency of CD4+ memory-derived alloreactive sequences dropped significantly. Most alloreactive clones went unmapped to unstimulated subsets; only a minor fraction mapped. Naive-or-memory phenotypes were unassignable for roughly 80-96% of proliferating CD4+ or CD8+ clones. Naive T cells looked more diverse than memory cells and looked like major alloresponse contributors.

With regard to this clone: Its antigen remains unidentified.

This receptor was obtained from a human donor in good health. Material: CD8+ T cells sorted from blood. The chain combines TRBV29-1 with TRBJ1-2; D gene ambiguous. CDR3 bases: TGCAGCGTTGCGGGCTCGGGCTTGAATGGCTACACCTTC. Protein: CSVAGSGLNGYTF.